This TCR beta chain was retrieved from a study of monozygotic twins with inflammatory bowel disease. This CDR3 contains 11 residues. Germline assignment: CDR1 SNHLY and CDR2 FYNNEI. Added by template switching were UMIs that each held a 6-nucleotide sample barcode. After re-calling the 5' RACE reads, TCRdb lists one entry per CDR3 protein, DNA absent. The clone table shows over 90,000 distinct CDR3 sequences, with the ten largest holding under 2.5%. Sequences were obtained from blood. This rearrangement joins TRBV2 to TRBJ2-5. This TCR derives from a human donor with ulcerative colitis or Crohn's disease, or a healthy co-twin of an affected twin (not recorded which). CDR3 in amino acids: CASSDGETQYF.